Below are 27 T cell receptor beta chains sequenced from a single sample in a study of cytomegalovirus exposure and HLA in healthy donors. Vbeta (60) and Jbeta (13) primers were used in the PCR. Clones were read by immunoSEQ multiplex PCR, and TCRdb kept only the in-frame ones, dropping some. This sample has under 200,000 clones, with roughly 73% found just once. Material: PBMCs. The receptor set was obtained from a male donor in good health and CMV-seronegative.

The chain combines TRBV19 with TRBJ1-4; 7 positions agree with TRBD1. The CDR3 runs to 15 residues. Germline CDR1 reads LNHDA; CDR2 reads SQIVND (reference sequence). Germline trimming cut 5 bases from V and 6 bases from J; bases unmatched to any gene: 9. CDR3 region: CASSASTGWDEKLFF. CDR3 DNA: TGTGCCAGTAGTGCGTCGACAGGGTGGGATGAAAAACTGTTTTTT.

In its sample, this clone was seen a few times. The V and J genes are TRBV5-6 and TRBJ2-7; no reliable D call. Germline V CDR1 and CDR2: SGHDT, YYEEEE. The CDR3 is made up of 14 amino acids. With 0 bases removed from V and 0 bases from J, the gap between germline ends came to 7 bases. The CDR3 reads CASSLGAVSYEQYF. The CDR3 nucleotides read TGTGCCAGCAGCTTGGGGGCAGTCTCCTACGAGCAGTACTTC.

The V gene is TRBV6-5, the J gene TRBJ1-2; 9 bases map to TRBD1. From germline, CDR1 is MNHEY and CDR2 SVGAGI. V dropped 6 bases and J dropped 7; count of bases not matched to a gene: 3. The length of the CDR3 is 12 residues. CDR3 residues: CASRRDRAGYTF. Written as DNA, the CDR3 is TGTGCCAGCAGGCGGGACAGGGCTGGCTACACCTTC.

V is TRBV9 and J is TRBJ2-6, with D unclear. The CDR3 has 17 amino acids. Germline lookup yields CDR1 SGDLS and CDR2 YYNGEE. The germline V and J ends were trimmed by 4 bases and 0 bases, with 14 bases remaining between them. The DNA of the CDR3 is TGTGCCAGCAGCCCCGCTTTGGAGAGCTCTGGGGCCAACGTCCTGACTTTC. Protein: CASSPALESSGANVLTF.

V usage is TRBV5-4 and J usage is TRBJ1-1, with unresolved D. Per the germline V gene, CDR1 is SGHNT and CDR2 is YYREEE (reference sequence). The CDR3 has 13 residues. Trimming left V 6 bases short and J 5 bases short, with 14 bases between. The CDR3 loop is CASTRVSSTEAFF. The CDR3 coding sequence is TGTGCCAGCACCCGGGTGTCGTCGACTGAAGCTTTCTTT.

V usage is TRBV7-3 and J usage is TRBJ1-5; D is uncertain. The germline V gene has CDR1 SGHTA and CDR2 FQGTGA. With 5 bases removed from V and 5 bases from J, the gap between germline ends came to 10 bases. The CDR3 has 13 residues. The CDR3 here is CASSVTTDQPQHF. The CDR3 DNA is TGTGCCAGCAGCGTTACAACCGATCAGCCCCAGCATTTT.

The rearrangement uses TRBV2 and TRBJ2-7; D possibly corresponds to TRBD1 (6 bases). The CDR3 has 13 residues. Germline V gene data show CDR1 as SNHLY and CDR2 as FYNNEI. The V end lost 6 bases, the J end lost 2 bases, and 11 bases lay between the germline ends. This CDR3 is CASRDSPAYEQYF. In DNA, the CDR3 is TGTGCCAGCAGGGACAGTCCAGCCTACGAGCAGTACTTC.

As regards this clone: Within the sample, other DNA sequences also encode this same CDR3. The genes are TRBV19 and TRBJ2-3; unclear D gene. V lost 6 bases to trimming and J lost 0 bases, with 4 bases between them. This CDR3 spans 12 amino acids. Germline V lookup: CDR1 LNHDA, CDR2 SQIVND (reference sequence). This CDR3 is CASSPSTDTQYF. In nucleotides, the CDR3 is TGTGCCAGTAGCCCTAGCACAGATACGCAGTATTTT.

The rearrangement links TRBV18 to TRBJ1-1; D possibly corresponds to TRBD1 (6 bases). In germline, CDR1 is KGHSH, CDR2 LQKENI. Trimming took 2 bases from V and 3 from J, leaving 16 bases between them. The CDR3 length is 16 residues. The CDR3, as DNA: TGTGCCAGCTCACCAGCTTTACTCAGGGGTGACACTGAAGCTTTCTTT. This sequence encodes CASSPALLRGDTEAFF.

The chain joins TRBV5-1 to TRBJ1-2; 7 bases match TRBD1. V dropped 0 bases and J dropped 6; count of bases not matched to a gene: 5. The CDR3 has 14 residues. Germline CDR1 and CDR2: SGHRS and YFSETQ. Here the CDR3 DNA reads TGCGCCAGCAGCTTGGAAAGGGGGCTTGATGGCTACACCTTC. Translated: CASSLERGLDGYTF.

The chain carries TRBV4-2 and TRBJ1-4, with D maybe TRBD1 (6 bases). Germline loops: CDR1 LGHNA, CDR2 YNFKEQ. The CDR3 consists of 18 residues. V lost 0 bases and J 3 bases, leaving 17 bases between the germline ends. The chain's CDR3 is CASSQDPAGAPANEKLFF. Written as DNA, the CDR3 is TGTGCCAGCAGCCAAGATCCGGCAGGGGCCCCGGCTAATGAAAAACTGTTTTTT.

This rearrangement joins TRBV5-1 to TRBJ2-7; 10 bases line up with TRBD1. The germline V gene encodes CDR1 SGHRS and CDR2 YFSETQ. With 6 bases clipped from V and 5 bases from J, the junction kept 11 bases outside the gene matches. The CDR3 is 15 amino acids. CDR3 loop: CASTTAGQGSHEQYF. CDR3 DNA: TGCGCCAGCACCACTGCGGGACAGGGGAGCCACGAGCAGTACTTC.

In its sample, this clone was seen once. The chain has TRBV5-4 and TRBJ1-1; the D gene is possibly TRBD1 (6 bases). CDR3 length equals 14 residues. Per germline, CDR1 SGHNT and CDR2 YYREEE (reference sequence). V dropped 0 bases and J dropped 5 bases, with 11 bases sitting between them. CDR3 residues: CASSLGGGLTEAFF. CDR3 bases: TGTGCCAGCAGCTTGGGGGGGGGCCTAACTGAAGCTTTCTTT.

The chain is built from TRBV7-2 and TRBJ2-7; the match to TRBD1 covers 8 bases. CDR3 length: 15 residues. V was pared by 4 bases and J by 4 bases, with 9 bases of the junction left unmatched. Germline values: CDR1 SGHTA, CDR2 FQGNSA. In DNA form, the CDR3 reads TGTGCCAGCAGCTCTCAGACAGGGGTAATATACGAGCAGTACTTC. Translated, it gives CASSSQTGVIYEQYF. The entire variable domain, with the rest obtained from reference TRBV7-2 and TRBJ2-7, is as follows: GAGVSQSPSNKVTEKGKDVELRCDPISGHTALYWYRQSLGQGLEFLIYFQGNSAPDKSGLPSDRFSAERTGGSVSTLTIQRTQQEDSAVYLCASSSQTGVIYEQYFGPGTRLTVT.

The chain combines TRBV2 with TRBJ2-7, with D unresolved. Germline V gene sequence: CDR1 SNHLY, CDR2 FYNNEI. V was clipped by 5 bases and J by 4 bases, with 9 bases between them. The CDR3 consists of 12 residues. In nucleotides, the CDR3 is TGTGCCAGCAGTACCGGAGTTTACGAGCAGTACTTC. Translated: CASSTGVYEQYF.

Here the CDR3 reads CASSPSLDSHYGYTF. In nucleotides, the CDR3 is TGCGCCAGCAGCCCGAGCTTGGACAGCCACTATGGCTACACCTTC. This chain links TRBV5-1 with TRBJ1-2; D perhaps matches TRBD1 (6 bases). V was pared by 4 bases and J by 3 bases, with 16 bases between. Germline assignment: CDR1 SGHRS and CDR2 YFSETQ. CDR3 length equals 15 residues.

CDR3 region: CASSHQQGSGRSNEQFF. CDR3 DNA sequence: TGTGCCAGCAGTCACCAGCAGGGAAGCGGGAGATCCAATGAGCAGTTCTTC. The chain employs TRBV9 and TRBJ2-1, with 8 bases aligning to TRBD2. V lost 5 bases and J lost 6; bases outside the gene matches: 16. The CDR3 totals 17 residues. Looked up from germline, CDR1 is SGDLS and CDR2 is YYNGEE.

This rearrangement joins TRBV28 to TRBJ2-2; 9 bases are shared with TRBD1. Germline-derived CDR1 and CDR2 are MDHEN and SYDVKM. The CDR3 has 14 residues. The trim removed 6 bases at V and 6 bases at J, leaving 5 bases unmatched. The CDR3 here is CASRGTGRAGELFF. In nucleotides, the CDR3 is TGTGCCAGCAGGGGGACAGGGCGGGCCGGGGAGCTGTTTTTT.

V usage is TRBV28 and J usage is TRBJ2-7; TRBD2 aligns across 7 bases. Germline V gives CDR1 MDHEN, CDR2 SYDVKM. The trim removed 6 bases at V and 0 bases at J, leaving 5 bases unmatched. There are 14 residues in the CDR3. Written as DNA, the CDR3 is TGTGCCAGCAGGGTAGCGGGTTCCTCCTACGAGCAGTACTTC. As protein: CASRVAGSSYEQYF.

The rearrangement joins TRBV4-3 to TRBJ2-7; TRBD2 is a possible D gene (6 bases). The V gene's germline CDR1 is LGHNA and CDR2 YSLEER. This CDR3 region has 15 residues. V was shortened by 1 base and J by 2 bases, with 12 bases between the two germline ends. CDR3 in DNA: TGCGCCAGCAGCCAAGTACCCTCGGGGGCCTACGAGCAGTACTTC. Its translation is CASSQVPSGAYEQYF.

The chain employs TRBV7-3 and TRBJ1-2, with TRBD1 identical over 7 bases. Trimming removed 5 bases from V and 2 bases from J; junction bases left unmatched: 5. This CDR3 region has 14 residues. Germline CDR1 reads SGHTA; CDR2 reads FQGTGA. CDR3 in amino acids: CASSPGTENYGYTF. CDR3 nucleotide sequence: TGTGCCAGCAGCCCTGGGACAGAAAACTATGGCTACACCTTC.

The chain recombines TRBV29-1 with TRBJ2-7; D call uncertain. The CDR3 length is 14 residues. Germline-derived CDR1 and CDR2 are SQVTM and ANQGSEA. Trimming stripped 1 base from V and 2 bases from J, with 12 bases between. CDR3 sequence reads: CSVEGSSQTYEQYF. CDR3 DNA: TGCAGCGTTGAAGGGTCCAGTCAGACCTACGAGCAGTACTTC.

The CDR3 spells CASSPRLSGDYNEQFF. The CDR3 nucleotides are TGTGCCAGCAGTCCCCGGCTTAGCGGAGACTACAATGAGCAGTTCTTC. The chain couples TRBV25-1 to TRBJ2-1; weak D call: TRBD2 (6 bases). Per the germline V gene, CDR1 is MGHDK and CDR2 is SYGVNS. The CDR3 sequence is 16 residues long. The V end was cut by 5 bases, the J end by 3 bases, with 17 bases between. The full variable domain, rest sourced from reference TRBV25-1 and TRBJ2-1, is EADIYQTPRYLVIGTGKKITLECSQTMGHDKMYWYQQDPGMELHLIHYSYGVNSTEKGDLSSESTVSRIRTEHFPLTLESARPSHTSQYLCASSPRLSGDYNEQFFGPGTRLTVL.

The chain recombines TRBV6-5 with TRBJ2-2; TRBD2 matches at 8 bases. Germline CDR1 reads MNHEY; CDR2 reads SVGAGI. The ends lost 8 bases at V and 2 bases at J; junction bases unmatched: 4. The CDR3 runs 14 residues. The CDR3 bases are TGTGCCAGCCGGCGGGGGGTCAACACCGGGGAGCTGTTTTTT. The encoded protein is CASRRGVNTGELFF.

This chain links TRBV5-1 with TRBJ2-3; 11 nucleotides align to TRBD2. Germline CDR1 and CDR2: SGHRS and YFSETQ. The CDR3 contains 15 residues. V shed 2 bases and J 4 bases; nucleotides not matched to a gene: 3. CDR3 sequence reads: CASSLTSGGADTQYF. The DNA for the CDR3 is TGCGCCAGCAGCTTAACTAGCGGGGGAGCAGATACGCAGTATTTT.

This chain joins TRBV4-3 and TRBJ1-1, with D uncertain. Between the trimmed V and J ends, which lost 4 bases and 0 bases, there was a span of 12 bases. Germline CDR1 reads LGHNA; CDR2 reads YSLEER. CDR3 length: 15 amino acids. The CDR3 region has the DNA TGCGCCAGCAGCCTAAGGGAGGTTATGAACACTGAAGCTTTCTTT. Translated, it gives CASSLREVMNTEAFF.

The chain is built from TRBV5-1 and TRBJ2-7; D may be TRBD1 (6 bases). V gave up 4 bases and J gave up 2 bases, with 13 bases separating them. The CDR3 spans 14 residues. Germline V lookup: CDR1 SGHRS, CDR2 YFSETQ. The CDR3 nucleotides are TGCGCCAGCAGCCCACAGGGCCTCCCCTACGAGCAGTACTTC. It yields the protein CASSPQGLPYEQYF.